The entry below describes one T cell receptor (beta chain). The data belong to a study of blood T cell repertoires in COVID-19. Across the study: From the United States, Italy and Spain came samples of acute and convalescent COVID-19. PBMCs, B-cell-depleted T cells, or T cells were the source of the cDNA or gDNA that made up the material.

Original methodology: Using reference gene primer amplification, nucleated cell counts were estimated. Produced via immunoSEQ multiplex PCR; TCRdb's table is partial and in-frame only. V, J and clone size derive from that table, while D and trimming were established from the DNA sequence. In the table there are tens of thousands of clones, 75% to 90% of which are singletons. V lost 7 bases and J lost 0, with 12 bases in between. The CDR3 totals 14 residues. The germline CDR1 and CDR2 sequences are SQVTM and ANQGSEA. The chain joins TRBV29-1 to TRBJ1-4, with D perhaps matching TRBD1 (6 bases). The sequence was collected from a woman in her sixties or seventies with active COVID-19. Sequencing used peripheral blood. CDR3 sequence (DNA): TGCAGCGGAATGGGGGCCGCAACTAATGAAAAACTGTTTTTT. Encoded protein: CSGMGAATNEKLFF.